The rows below give T cell receptor beta chains drawn from one sample of a study of blood T cell repertoires in COVID-19. TCRdb keeps only in-frame clones here, not all; method: immunoSEQ multiplex PCR. The table has 250,000 or so clones, 70% to 90% seen once. The sequenced sample consisted of peripheral blood. The receptors here all came from a man under 40 with active or convalescent COVID-19. Each CDR3 is given with its conserved first and last residue. Each record gives: clone size, V gene, D gene, J gene, CDR3 DNA, CDR3 protein. The D gene is left open where the match is weak. Clone size is not always given. Where it is, it says once, few, many or a class for expanded clones.

clone size: NA
V gene: TRBV30
D gene: TRBD1
J gene: TRBJ1-2
CDR3 DNA: TGTGCCGGCGAACCGGGACAGGGTGCTTTCGTTGGCGGCTACACCTTC
CDR3 protein: CAGEPGQGAFVGGYTF

clone size: few
V gene: TRBV7-3
D gene: NA
J gene: TRBJ2-7
CDR3 DNA: TGTGCCAGCAGCTTCGCTGGAGGGGGCAGGGAGCAGTACTTC
CDR3 protein: CASSFAGGGREQYF

clone size: NA
V gene: TRBV5-4
D gene: TRBD1
J gene: TRBJ1-4
CDR3 DNA: TGTGCCAGCAGCCCGACGACAGGGTTGGAATATGAAAAACTGTTTTTT
CDR3 protein: CASSPTTGLEYEKLFF

clone size: NA
V gene: TRBV9
D gene: NA
J gene: TRBJ1-4
CDR3 DNA: TGTGCCAGCAGCGTCGGCGGGACTAGACGAGGAAAACTGTTTTTT
CDR3 protein: CASSVGGTRRGKLFF

clone size: few
V gene: TRBV6-1
D gene: NA
J gene: TRBJ1-6
CDR3 DNA: TGTGCCAGCAGTGAATTGCGGGGGCTATTGGATAATTCACCCCTCCACTTT
CDR3 protein: CASSELRGLLDNSPLHF

clone size: NA
V gene: TRBV19
D gene: TRBD1
J gene: TRBJ2-7
CDR3 DNA: TGTGCCAGTAGTAAGGACAGGCAAAGTTACGAGCAGTACTTC
CDR3 protein: CASSKDRQSYEQYF

clone size: once
V gene: TRBV2
D gene: NA
J gene: TRBJ1-5
CDR3 DNA: TGTGCCAGCAGTGAAGTTCCGTTTAGCAATCAGCCCCAGCATTTT
CDR3 protein: CASSEVPFSNQPQHF

clone size: NA
V gene: TRBV9
D gene: NA
J gene: TRBJ2-7
CDR3 DNA: TGTGCCAGCAGCATCACGGGGACATTAGACTACGAGCAGTACTTC
CDR3 protein: CASSITGTLDYEQYF

clone size: NA
V gene: TRBV7-6
D gene: TRBD1
J gene: TRBJ1-5
CDR3 DNA: TGTGCCAGCAGCCGAAATACAGGGGACAATCAGCCCCAGCATTTT
CDR3 protein: CASSRNTGDNQPQHF

clone size: NA
V gene: TRBV18
D gene: TRBD1
J gene: TRBJ1-1
CDR3 DNA: TGTGCCAGCTCACCGTCGGGACAGGGATCTGAAGCTTTCTTT
CDR3 protein: CASSPSGQGSEAFF

clone size: few
V gene: TRBV29-1
D gene: TRBD1
J gene: TRBJ1-2
CDR3 DNA: TGCAGCGTTGAAGTATTGGGACAGGCAAACTATGGCTACACCTTC
CDR3 protein: CSVEVLGQANYGYTF

clone size: NA
V gene: TRBV7-3
D gene: TRBD1
J gene: TRBJ2-7
CDR3 DNA: TGTGCCAGCAGCTTATTGGCGACAGGGTCGTGGCACGAGCAGTACTTC
CDR3 protein: CASSLLATGSWHEQYF

clone size: once
V gene: TRBV27
D gene: TRBD2
J gene: TRBJ2-3
CDR3 DNA: TGTGCCAGCTGGGCTAGCGGGGGCGCTAACACAGATACGCAGTATTTT
CDR3 protein: CASWASGGANTDTQYF

clone size: few
V gene: TRBV4-1
D gene: NA
J gene: TRBJ1-2
CDR3 DNA: TGCGCCAGCAGCCAAGATCCGGTGACACTTTATGGCTACACCTTC
CDR3 protein: CASSQDPVTLYGYTF

clone size: once
V gene: TRBV3-1/TRBV3-2
D gene: NA
J gene: TRBJ2-3
CDR3 DNA: TGTGCCAGCAGCCAAATACAGACTACTAGCACAGATACGCAGTATTTT
CDR3 protein: CASSQIQTTSTDTQYF

clone size: NA
V gene: TRBV5-1
D gene: NA
J gene: TRBJ2-7
CDR3 DNA: TGCGCCAGCAGGACGTACGGGACAAACTCCTACGAGCAGTACTTC
CDR3 protein: CASRTYGTNSYEQYF

clone size: NA
V gene: TRBV4-2
D gene: TRBD1
J gene: TRBJ2-6
CDR3 DNA: TGTGCCAGCAGCCCCGGACAGGGGAGAGGAGGGGCCAACGTCCTGACTTTC
CDR3 protein: CASSPGQGRGGANVLTF

clone size: NA
V gene: TRBV6-5
D gene: NA
J gene: TRBJ2-7
CDR3 DNA: TGTGCCAGCAGTTACTCCGACCTGACAACCTACGAGCAGTACTTC
CDR3 protein: CASSYSDLTTYEQYF

clone size: NA
V gene: TRBV10-2
D gene: TRBD1
J gene: TRBJ2-5
CDR3 DNA: TGCGCCAGCAGTCCCGGGACAGGGGGAAACTGGAAGACCCAGTACTTC
CDR3 protein: CASSPGTGGNWKTQYF

clone size: NA
V gene: TRBV18
D gene: NA
J gene: TRBJ1-2
CDR3 DNA: TGTGCCAGCTCACCAACAGGCGGCTATGGCTACACCTTC
CDR3 protein: CASSPTGGYGYTF

clone size: NA
V gene: TRBV7-8
D gene: NA
J gene: TRBJ1-1
CDR3 DNA: TGTGCCAGCAGCTTAGTTCAGGTATCGAACACTGAAGCTTTCTTT
CDR3 protein: CASSLVQVSNTEAFF

clone size: NA
V gene: TRBV16
D gene: TRBD1
J gene: TRBJ1-4
CDR3 DNA: TGTGCCAGCAGCCAGCCGACAGGGTCGAGCGAAAAACTGTTTTTT
CDR3 protein: CASSQPTGSSEKLFF

clone size: once
V gene: TRBV10-1
D gene: NA
J gene: TRBJ2-1
CDR3 DNA: TGCGCCAGCAGTGAGTCGGGGGCTTGGATGCGCTCCTACAATGAGCAGTTCTTC
CDR3 protein: CASSESGAWMRSYNEQFF

clone size: NA
V gene: TRBV2
D gene: TRBD1
J gene: TRBJ1-5
CDR3 DNA: TGTGCCAGCAGTACCGGACAGGGCAATCAGCCCCAGCATTTT
CDR3 protein: CASSTGQGNQPQHF

clone size: NA
V gene: TRBV21-1
D gene: NA
J gene: TRBJ2-7
CDR3 DNA: TGTGCCAGCAGCATCGAAGGGACAGGGCGGTGCGAGCAGTACTTC
CDR3 protein: CASSIEGTGRCEQYF

clone size: NA
V gene: TRBV15
D gene: TRBD1
J gene: TRBJ2-7
CDR3 DNA: TGTGCCACCAGCAGAGAACCCGGGAGGGCGGGACAGGGGGCCGAGCAGTACTTC
CDR3 protein: CATSREPGRAGQGAEQYF

clone size: once
V gene: TRBV9
D gene: TRBD1
J gene: TRBJ1-4
CDR3 DNA: TGTGCCAGCAGCGTAGAGACAGGGGTTGGAGAAAAACTGTTTTTT
CDR3 protein: CASSVETGVGEKLFF

clone size: once
V gene: TRBV11-2
D gene: NA
J gene: TRBJ2-7
CDR3 DNA: TGTGCCCGCAGCTTTGGGGGGGGCGGGGGCCCCTACGAGCAGTACTTC
CDR3 protein: CARSFGGGGGPYEQYF

clone size: NA
V gene: TRBV12-3/TRBV12-4
D gene: NA
J gene: TRBJ2-1
CDR3 DNA: TGTGCCAGCAGTTTAGTTCAGTTTAATGAGCAGTTCTTC
CDR3 protein: CASSLVQFNEQFF

clone size: NA
V gene: TRBV6-2/TRBV6-3
D gene: TRBD1
J gene: TRBJ1-2
CDR3 DNA: TGTGCCAGCAGTCTAGGGACAGCGTATGGCTACACCTTC
CDR3 protein: CASSLGTAYGYTF

clone size: NA
V gene: TRBV6-1
D gene: TRBD1
J gene: TRBJ2-7
CDR3 DNA: TGTGCCAGCAGTGAATGGACAGGCTACGAGCAGTACTTC
CDR3 protein: CASSEWTGYEQYF

clone size: once
V gene: TRBV6-5
D gene: TRBD1
J gene: TRBJ1-2
CDR3 DNA: TGTGCCAGCAGTACAGGGGGCGACTCCTTCTATGGCTACACCTTC
CDR3 protein: CASSTGGDSFYGYTF

clone size: NA
V gene: TRBV10-3
D gene: TRBD1
J gene: TRBJ2-7
CDR3 DNA: TGTGCCATCAGAAGGACAGGGGAACACGAGCAGTACTTC
CDR3 protein: CAIRRTGEHEQYF

clone size: many
V gene: TRBV27
D gene: NA
J gene: TRBJ1-5
CDR3 DNA: TGTGCCAGCAGTATGGTTCCGACAGGCCCCAATCAGCCCCAGCATTTT
CDR3 protein: CASSMVPTGPNQPQHF

clone size: NA
V gene: TRBV19
D gene: NA
J gene: TRBJ1-4
CDR3 DNA: TGTGCCAGTAGTATAAGCAATGCTAATGAAAAACTGTTTTTT
CDR3 protein: CASSISNANEKLFF

clone size: NA
V gene: TRBV27
D gene: NA
J gene: TRBJ1-5
CDR3 DNA: TGTGCCAGCAGTTTACTAAGCAATCAGCCCCAGCATTTT
CDR3 protein: CASSLLSNQPQHF

clone size: NA
V gene: TRBV21-1
D gene: NA
J gene: TRBJ2-1
CDR3 DNA: TGTGCCAGCAGCGGTGCGGCGGGGGCCCCAACCAATGAGCAGTTCTTC
CDR3 protein: CASSGAAGAPTNEQFF

clone size: NA
V gene: TRBV4-2
D gene: NA
J gene: TRBJ1-1
CDR3 DNA: TGTGCCAGCAGCCAAGACAGGGCGGATGAAGCTTTCTTT
CDR3 protein: CASSQDRADEAFF

clone size: NA
V gene: TRBV7-2
D gene: TRBD1
J gene: TRBJ1-1
CDR3 DNA: TGTGCCAGCGACTTTTGGACAGGGGCCTCCTCTGGGACTGAAGCTTTCTTT
CDR3 protein: CASDFWTGASSGTEAFF

clone size: NA
V gene: TRBV6-5
D gene: NA
J gene: TRBJ2-7
CDR3 DNA: TGTGCCAGCAGCTACAGGAGCTCCTACGAGCAGTACTTC
CDR3 protein: CASSYRSSYEQYF

clone size: once
V gene: TRBV3-1/TRBV3-2
D gene: NA
J gene: TRBJ1-5
CDR3 DNA: TGTGCCAGCAGCCAAGCGGCGGGGCTTGGTCAGCCCCAGCATTTT
CDR3 protein: CASSQAAGLGQPQHF

clone size: NA
V gene: TRBV5-6
D gene: NA
J gene: TRBJ1-6
CDR3 DNA: TGTGCCAGCAGCTTCGGGCAGGGAGGTTCACCCCTCCACTTT
CDR3 protein: CASSFGQGGSPLHF

clone size: NA
V gene: TRBV28
D gene: TRBD1
J gene: TRBJ1-2
CDR3 DNA: TGTGCCAGCAGGAACAGGGGGTCGGACTATGGCTACACCTTC
CDR3 protein: CASRNRGSDYGYTF

clone size: many
V gene: TRBV29-1
D gene: TRBD1
J gene: TRBJ2-7
CDR3 DNA: TGCAGCGTTGAAGCCCGTCCCCTGACAGGGGGCTACGAGCAGTACTTC
CDR3 protein: CSVEARPLTGGYEQYF

clone size: NA
V gene: TRBV18
D gene: NA
J gene: TRBJ2-3
CDR3 DNA: TGTGCCAGCTCACCGTCTCGCGGGCGATTAGCGATGCTAACAGATACGCAGTATTTT
CDR3 protein: CASSPSRGRLAMLTDTQYF

clone size: few
V gene: TRBV3-1/TRBV3-2
D gene: NA
J gene: TRBJ2-7
CDR3 DNA: TGTGCCAGCAGCCAAGGACAGGTGTCCTACGAGCAGTACTTC
CDR3 protein: CASSQGQVSYEQYF

clone size: NA
V gene: TRBV7-9
D gene: NA
J gene: TRBJ1-1
CDR3 DNA: TGTGCCAGCAGCTTATTCGGCGGAGAAGGCACTGAAGCTTTCTTT
CDR3 protein: CASSLFGGEGTEAFF

clone size: NA
V gene: TRBV11-2
D gene: NA
J gene: TRBJ1-3
CDR3 DNA: TGTGCCAGCAGAATAGCGGTGAGCTCTGGAAACACCATATATTTT
CDR3 protein: CASRIAVSSGNTIYF

clone size: NA
V gene: TRBV19
D gene: TRBD1
J gene: TRBJ1-2
CDR3 DNA: TGTGCCAGTAGTTCCCACGCGGACAGGGGGCTTATGGGCTACACCTTC
CDR3 protein: CASSSHADRGLMGYTF

clone size: NA
V gene: TRBV19
D gene: TRBD1
J gene: TRBJ1-5
CDR3 DNA: TGTGCCAGTAGGTGGACAGGGAATCGTCAGCCCCAGCATTTT
CDR3 protein: CASRWTGNRQPQHF

clone size: NA
V gene: TRBV6-2/TRBV6-3
D gene: TRBD1
J gene: TRBJ1-2
CDR3 DNA: TGTGCCAGCAGTCCCGGGACAGGGAGTCGCTATGGCTACACCTTC
CDR3 protein: CASSPGTGSRYGYTF

clone size: NA
V gene: TRBV3-1/TRBV3-2
D gene: NA
J gene: TRBJ2-7
CDR3 DNA: TGTGCCAGCAGCCAAGATCCGACGGGGGTGTTCGAGCAGTACTTC
CDR3 protein: CASSQDPTGVFEQYF

clone size: once
V gene: TRBV3-1/TRBV3-2
D gene: NA
J gene: TRBJ2-5
CDR3 DNA: TGTGCCAGCGGGGGGGCCCTGGAGACCCAGTACTTC
CDR3 protein: CASGGALETQYF

clone size: NA
V gene: TRBV2
D gene: TRBD1
J gene: TRBJ2-2
CDR3 DNA: TGTGCCGGTACAGGGGGTGGCCCCGGGGAGCTGTTTTTT
CDR3 protein: CAGTGGGPGELFF

clone size: few
V gene: TRBV29-1
D gene: TRBD1
J gene: TRBJ1-4
CDR3 DNA: TGCAGCGTTGCGGGACAGCTTAATGAAAAACTGTTTTTT
CDR3 protein: CSVAGQLNEKLFF

clone size: NA
V gene: TRBV11-2
D gene: NA
J gene: TRBJ2-1
CDR3 DNA: TGTGCCAGCAGCTTAGGGGGGGTCTCCTACAATGAGCAGTTCTTC
CDR3 protein: CASSLGGVSYNEQFF

clone size: NA
V gene: TRBV7-9
D gene: TRBD1
J gene: TRBJ1-2
CDR3 DNA: TGTGCCAGCAGCCCGGTCAGGGGGGATGGCTACACCTTC
CDR3 protein: CASSPVRGDGYTF

clone size: once
V gene: TRBV27
D gene: TRBD1
J gene: TRBJ1-1
CDR3 DNA: TGTGCCAGCAGCCTCCCCGGACAGGGGATCACTGAAGCTTTCTTT
CDR3 protein: CASSLPGQGITEAFF

clone size: NA
V gene: TRBV3-1/TRBV3-2
D gene: TRBD1
J gene: TRBJ1-1
CDR3 DNA: TGTGCCAGCAGCCAAATTACCCAGGGAAGGGGGCCTGGCACTGAAGCTTTCTTT
CDR3 protein: CASSQITQGRGPGTEAFF